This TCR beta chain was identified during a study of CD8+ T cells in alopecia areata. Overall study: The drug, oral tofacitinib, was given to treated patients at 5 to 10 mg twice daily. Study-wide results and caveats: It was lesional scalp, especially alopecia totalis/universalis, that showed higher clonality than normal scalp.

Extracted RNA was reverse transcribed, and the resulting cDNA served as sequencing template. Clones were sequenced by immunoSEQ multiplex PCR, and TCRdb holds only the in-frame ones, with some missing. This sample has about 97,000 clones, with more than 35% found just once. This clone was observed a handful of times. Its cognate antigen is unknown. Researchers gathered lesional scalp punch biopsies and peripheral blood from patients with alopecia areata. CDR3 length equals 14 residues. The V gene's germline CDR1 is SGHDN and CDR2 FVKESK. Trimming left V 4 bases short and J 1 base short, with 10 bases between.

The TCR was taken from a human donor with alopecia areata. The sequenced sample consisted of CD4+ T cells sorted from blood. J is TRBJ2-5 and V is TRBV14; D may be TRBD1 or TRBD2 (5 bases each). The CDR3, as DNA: TGTGCCAGCAGCCCACCGGGACCCCAAGAGACCCAGTACTTC. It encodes CASSPPGPQETQYF.